The 8 T cell receptor beta chains listed next were all sequenced from one sample in a study of post-analysis software for immune sequencing data. For these receptors, no antigen is known. Study-level findings and limits: Controls had lower frequencies than patients of roughly five TRBV segments, which included TRBV5-6, TRBV5-1 and TRBV20-1.

Unique molecular identifiers were built into the TCR beta cDNA libraries. TCRdb ran MiXCR on the PCR reads and lists one entry per CDR3 protein. The sample consists of about 570,000 distinct CDR3 sequences, 34% of them appearing once. Sequenced: blood. These receptors were taken from a girl aged 2-17 years with multiple sclerosis.

This clonotype came up many times. The rearrangement links TRBV20-1 to TRBJ2-1, with 8 bases that match TRBD2. The CDR3 totals 15 residues. The J segment lost 3 bases and the V segment lost 7 bases, leaving 11 bases of the junction unmatched. The germline gives CDR1 DFQATT, CDR2 SNEGSKA (reference sequence). The CDR3 here is CSVIGGGANYNEQFF. CDR3 DNA: TGCAGTGTTATCGGGGGGGGTGCAAACTACAATGAGCAGTTCTTC.

This clonotype has just a few counts. The genes are TRBV27 and TRBJ1-2, with D unresolved. Trimming took off 5 bases at V and 8 bases at J, with 9 bases between the two ends. Germline assignment: CDR1 MNHEY and CDR2 SMNVEV (reference sequence). The CDR3 covers 11 residues. CDR3 DNA sequence: TGTGCCAGCAGTGCGGGGTCGGGCTACACCTTC. Translated: CASSAGSGYTF.

V usage is TRBV7-9 and J usage is TRBJ1-1; D remains ambiguous. CDR3 length: 13 residues. The ends were cut back, 6 bases at V and 3 bases at J, with 11 bases in the middle. Per germline, CDR1 SEHNR and CDR2 FQNEAQ (reference sequence). CDR3 nucleotide sequence: TGTGCCAGCAGGGGCAGGATGGACACTGAAGCTTTCTTT. Its translation: CASRGRMDTEAFF.

The V call is TRBV20-1, the J call TRBJ1-2; D is possibly TRBD1 (6 bases). V was pared by 0 bases and J by 3 bases, with 14 bases between. The CDR3 has 15 amino acids. Germline CDR1 reads DFQATT; CDR2 reads SNEGSKA (reference sequence). The CDR3 here is CSARDQETGHYGYTF. CDR3 in DNA: TGCAGTGCTAGAGATCAAGAGACAGGTCACTATGGCTACACCTTC.

The rearrangement links TRBV3-1 to TRBJ2-6, with unresolved D. Trimming took off 4 bases at V and 5 bases at J, with 6 bases between the two ends. The CDR3 extends over 13 amino acids. Germline loops: CDR1 LGHDT, CDR2 YNNKEL (reference sequence). CDR3 bases: TGTGCCAGCAGCCCATCTTGGGCCAACGTCCTGACTTTC. This translates into CASSPSWANVLTF.

The V call is TRBV9, the J call TRBJ2-3; the match to TRBD1 covers 12 bases. CDR1 SGDLS and CDR2 YYNGEE come from the germline V gene. This CDR3 spans 17 amino acids. With V trimmed by 1 base and J by 3 bases, 6 bases remained unmatched. The CDR3 nucleotides read TGTGCCAGCAGCGTAATCGGGACAGGGGGCAAGACAGATACGCAGTATTTT. Protein product: CASSVIGTGGKTDTQYF.

This clonotype turned up a few times. The CDR3 DNA reads as TGTGCCAGCAGCTCCCGGGGTGGCTACACCTTC. Translation: CASSSRGGYTF. The chain has TRBV11-2 and TRBJ1-2; D unresolved. Trimming cost V 4 bases and J 7 bases, with 7 bases left between them. The CDR3 spans 11 residues. The germline gives CDR1 SGHAT, CDR2 FQNNGV. Filled out from reference TRBV11-2 and TRBJ1-2, the complete variable domain reads EAGVAQSPRYKIIEKRQSVAFWCNPISGHATLYWYQQILGQGPKLLIQFQNNGVVDDSQLPKDRFSAERLKGVDSTLKIQPAKLEDSAVYLCASSSRGGYTFGSGTRLTVV.

This clonotype was detected only a few times. The chain employs TRBV7-9 and TRBJ2-7; 7 bases agree with TRBD1. Germline trimming cut 1 base from V and 2 bases from J; bases unmatched to any gene: 5. This CDR3 spans 15 amino acids. Germline assignment: CDR1 SEHNR and CDR2 FQNEAQ (reference sequence). For the CDR3, the DNA is TGTGCCAGCAGCTTAGATGGGCAGGGGGCCTACGAGCAGTACTTC. It translates to CASSLDGQGAYEQYF.